A single sample gave rise to the 11 T cell receptor beta chains below, sequenced in a study of T-cell reconstitution after alpha-beta-depleted transplantation in children. TCRbeta library construction was performed incorporating unique molecular identifiers. TCRdb fed the PCR reads into MiXCR, producing one record per CDR3 protein. The sample carries 10,000 or so distinct CDR3 sequences, approximately 13% recorded once. This material consisted of PBMCs, mostly from graft donor cells, taken 60 days after TCRalphabeta/CD19-depleted stem cell transplant. These receptors originate from a male patient aged 10 to 17 who had a stem cell transplant for acute lymphoblastic leukemia, so the T cells may come from the graft donor.

This clonotype is classed as medium-sized. The CDR3 reads CASSLEGTGFRKGNTEAFF. The CDR3 coding sequence is TGTGCCAGCAGCTTGGAAGGGACAGGTTTCCGAAAAGGGAACACTGAAGCTTTCTTT. This chain connects TRBV5-8 to TRBJ1-1; 8 nucleotides line up with TRBD1. The CDR3 spans 19 residues. Looked up from germline, CDR1 is SGHTS and CDR2 is YDEGEE. With V trimmed by 0 bases and J by 1 base, 14 bases remained unmatched. Drawing the rest from reference TRBV5-8 and TRBJ1-1, the complete variable domain is EAGVTQSPTHLIKTRGQQATLRCSPISGHTSVYWYQQALGLGLQFLLWYDEGEERNRGNFPPRFSGRQFPNYSSELNVNALELEDSALYLCASSLEGTGFRKGNTEAFFGQGTRLTVV.

The sample holds many counts of this clonotype. The chain joins TRBV24-1 to TRBJ2-5; unclear D gene. Germline V gene lookup returns CDR1 KGHDR and CDR2 SFDVKD. There are 14 residues in the CDR3. The V end was cut by 5 bases, the J end by 3 bases, with 12 bases between. CDR3 nucleotides: TGTGCCACCAGTGTGGTTCTGTGGAAAGAGACCCAGTACTTC. The encoded protein is CATSVVLWKETQYF.

This clonotype has ten or more counts. V gene TRBV2 combines with J gene TRBJ2-3; 8 bases agree with TRBD1. CDR1 is SNHLY, CDR2 FYNNEI, per germline. The J segment lost 4 bases and the V segment lost 6 bases, leaving 0 bases of the junction unmatched. This CDR3 region has 12 residues. The DNA of the CDR3 is TGTGCCAGCAGGACAGGGGCAGATACGCAGTATTTT. It yields the protein CASRTGADTQYF.

This chain links TRBV5-1 with TRBJ1-5; a possible D gene is TRBD1 (5 bases). Germline V gene sequence: CDR1 SGHRS, CDR2 YFSETQ. V was shortened by 5 bases and J by 4 bases, with 13 bases between the two germline ends. This CDR3 region has 14 residues. The CDR3 nucleotides read TGCGCCAGCAGTCTTGGCGGGGGAAATCAGCCCCAGCATTTT. Amino acid sequence: CASSLGGGNQPQHF.

Comment on this clonotype: A much larger clonotype is one base distant, so this may be a read error. The chain has TRBV18 and TRBJ1-2; D is possibly TRBD1 (5 bases). Germline CDR1 KGHSH, CDR2 LQKENI. The CDR3 length is 14 residues. CDR3 residues: CSSSPLGGGDGYTF. The CDR3 nucleotides are TGTTCCAGCTCACCACTTGGGGGTGGTGATGGCTACACCTTC.

This clonotype qualifies as medium-sized. The chain uses TRBV9 and TRBJ1-3; weak D call: TRBD1 (6 bases). The CDR3 has 18 amino acids. The ends were cut back, 3 bases at V and 2 bases at J, with 21 bases in the middle. Germline CDR1 SGDLS, CDR2 YYNGEE. This chain's CDR3 is CASSASDAGVRAGNTIYF. The CDR3 nucleotides are TGTGCCAGCAGCGCCTCAGACGCAGGGGTTAGGGCTGGAAACACCATATATTTT.

This chain connects TRBV6-8 to TRBJ2-1, with D tentatively TRBD2 (6 bases). Germline V lookup: CDR1 MNHGY, CDR2 SAAAGT. CDR3 length equals 16 residues. The CDR3 region is CTEVRLLGGKHNEQFF. Here the CDR3 DNA reads TGTACTGAGGTCCGGCTTCTTGGGGGGAAGCACAATGAGCAGTTCTTC.

CDR3 loop: CASSSTGTSGTTDTQYF. In DNA, the CDR3 is TGCGCCAGCAGCTCGACCGGGACTAGCGGGACCACAGATACGCAGTATTTT. The V and J genes are TRBV5-1 and TRBJ2-3; TRBD2 aligns across 13 bases. V lost 3 bases and J lost 2; bases outside the gene matches: 6. The CDR3 is made up of 17 amino acids. Germline V gene lookup returns CDR1 SGHRS and CDR2 YFSETQ.

This clonotype was picked up many times. This chain connects TRBV11-1 to TRBJ2-1; the D gene is possibly TRBD1 (5 bases). V lost 2 bases and J lost 0, with 17 bases in between. Germline values: CDR1 SGHAT, CDR2 FQDESV (reference sequence). The CDR3 extends over 18 amino acids. For the CDR3, the DNA is TGTGCCAGCAGCTTAACTCGACAGCGCTTAATCTCCTACAATGAGCAGTTCTTC. Amino acid sequence: CASSLTRQRLISYNEQFF.

This clonotype showed up many times. The gene calls are TRBV5-1 and TRBJ2-7, with 8 positions matching TRBD2. The CDR3 spans 13 residues. CDR1 and CDR2 from the germline V gene are SGHRS and YFSETQ. J lost 5 bases, V lost 7 bases, and 8 bases had no gene match. The CDR3: CASRYTGGHEQYF. The CDR3 DNA follows: TGCGCCAGCCGCTACACGGGGGGGCACGAGCAGTACTTC.

This clonotype was counted many times. The chain employs TRBV13 and TRBJ2-1; 9 bases line up with TRBD2. The junction had 7 bases not matched to a gene; V was cut back by 6 bases and J by 4 bases. CDR1 and CDR2 from the germline V gene are PRHDT and FYEKMQ (reference sequence). This CDR3 contains 15 residues. CDR3 coding DNA: TGTGCCAGCAGAGCTCTAGCGGGGCCGTACAATGAGCAGTTCTTC. Translating it yields CASRALAGPYNEQFF.